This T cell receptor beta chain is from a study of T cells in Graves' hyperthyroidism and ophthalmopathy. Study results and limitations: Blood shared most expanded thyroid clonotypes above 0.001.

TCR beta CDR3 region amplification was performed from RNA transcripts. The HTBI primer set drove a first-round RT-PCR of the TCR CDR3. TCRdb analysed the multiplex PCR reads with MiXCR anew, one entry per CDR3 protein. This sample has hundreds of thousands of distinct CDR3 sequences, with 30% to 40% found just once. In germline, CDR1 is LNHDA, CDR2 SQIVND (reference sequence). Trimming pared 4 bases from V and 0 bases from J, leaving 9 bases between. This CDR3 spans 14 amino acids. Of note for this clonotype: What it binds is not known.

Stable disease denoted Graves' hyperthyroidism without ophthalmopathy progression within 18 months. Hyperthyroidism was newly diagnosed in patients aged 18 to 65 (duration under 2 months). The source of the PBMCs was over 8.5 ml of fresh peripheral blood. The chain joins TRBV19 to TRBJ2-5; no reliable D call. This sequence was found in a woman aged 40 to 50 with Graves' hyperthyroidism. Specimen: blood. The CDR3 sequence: CASSSRVDQETQYF. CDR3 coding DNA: TGTGCCAGTAGTAGCCGGGTCGACCAAGAGACCCAGTACTTC.